Following are 9 T cell receptor beta chains from one sample sequenced in a study of blood T cell repertoires in COVID-19. Assay used: immunoSEQ multiplex PCR; TCRdb lists only in-frame clones, some missing. This table holds 200,000 to 250,000 clones, 80% to 90% found once. Sequencing was performed on peripheral blood. All receptors come from a man older than 75 with acute or convalescent COVID-19.

The J gene is TRBJ2-7, the V gene TRBV6-1; 9 bases line up with TRBD2. CDR1 is MNHNS, CDR2 SASEGT, per germline. With V trimmed by 3 bases and J by 4 bases, 4 bases remained unmatched. The CDR3 has 14 residues. The CDR3 loop reads CASSESGRRYEQYF. For the CDR3, the DNA is TGTGCCAGCAGTGAGAGCGGGAGGAGGTACGAGCAGTACTTC.

The chain combines TRBV11-1 with TRBJ2-3; TRBD2 is a possible D gene (5 bases). Trimming took off 2 bases at V and 1 base at J, with 7 bases between the two ends. The CDR3 is made up of 14 amino acids. Germline assignment: CDR1 SGHAT and CDR2 FQDESV (reference sequence). The CDR3 DNA sequence: TGTGCCAGCAGCTTAAGCGGTGGCACAGATACGCAGTATTTT. It specifies CASSLSGGTDTQYF.

The gene calls are TRBV3-1 (or the pseudogene TRBV3-2) and TRBJ2-7; TRBD1 matches 10 bases. The V gene's germline CDR1 is LGHDT and CDR2 YNNKEL (reference sequence). This CDR3 spans 15 amino acids. With V trimmed by 1 base and J by 5 bases, 5 bases remained unmatched. CDR3 in amino acids: CASSQGGTGVDEQYF. For the CDR3, the DNA is TGTGCCAGCAGCCAAGGGGGGACAGGGGTCGACGAGCAGTACTTC.

V is TRBV9 and J is TRBJ2-1; D uncertain. CDR1 SGDLS and CDR2 YYNGEE come from the germline V gene. Between the trimmed V and J ends, which lost 0 bases and 0 bases, there was a span of 10 bases. The CDR3 extends over 16 amino acids. The CDR3 is CASSVVTSSSYNEQFF. Here the CDR3 DNA reads TGTGCCAGCAGCGTAGTAACTTCGAGCTCCTACAATGAGCAGTTCTTC.

The V call is TRBV11-2, the J call TRBJ2-1, with D perhaps TRBD2 (6 bases). Germline CDR1 and CDR2: SGHAT and FQNNGV. The V end lost 0 bases, the J end lost 4 bases, and 13 bases lay between the germline ends. CDR3 length: 16 amino acids. CDR3 region: CASSLDLGRPYNEQFF. The CDR3 DNA reads as TGTGCCAGCAGCTTAGACTTGGGGAGGCCTTACAATGAGCAGTTCTTC.

V gene TRBV11-2 combines with J gene TRBJ2-3; D remains unclear. CDR3 length: 14 amino acids. Germline V gives CDR1 SGHAT, CDR2 FQNNGV. V was shortened by 5 bases and J by 2 bases, with 11 bases between the two germline ends. Here the CDR3 DNA reads TGTGCCAGCAGCCCCCGACTTGTCACAGATACGCAGTATTTT. This codes for CASSPRLVTDTQYF.

The J gene is TRBJ2-2, the V gene TRBV9; maybe TRBD1 (5 bases). The ends were cut back, 1 base at V and 0 bases at J, with 7 bases in the middle. The germline gives CDR1 SGDLS, CDR2 YYNGEE. The CDR3 sequence is 15 residues long. As DNA, the CDR3 is TGTGCCAGCAGCGTAAGGGGTCCGAACACCGGGGAGCTGTTTTTT. This codes for CASSVRGPNTGELFF.

This clone was observed a handful of times. The V and J genes are TRBV3-1 (or the pseudogene TRBV3-2) and TRBJ2-1, with a possible D match to TRBD2 (5 bases). Trimming took off 2 bases at V and 4 bases at J, with 12 bases between the two ends. Germline V lookup: CDR1 LGHDT, CDR2 YNNKEL (reference sequence). The CDR3 has 15 amino acids. This chain's CDR3 is CASSQSRTPYNEQFF. DNA for the CDR3: TGTGCCAGCAGCCAATCCCGGACTCCTTACAATGAGCAGTTCTTC.

The chain is built from TRBV18 and TRBJ2-5, with TRBD2 matching over 12 bases. Trimming cost V 3 bases and J 5 bases; bases outside gene matches: 7. Germline-derived CDR1 and CDR2 are KGHSH and LQKENI. The CDR3 runs to 16 residues. The CDR3 is CASSPATSGRRETQYF. The CDR3, as DNA: TGTGCCAGCTCACCGGCTACTAGCGGGAGGAGGGAGACCCAGTACTTC.